Listed here are 15 T cell receptor beta chains from one sample, sequenced in a study of T cells in localized non-small cell lung cancer. Clones were sequenced by immunoSEQ multiplex PCR, and TCRdb holds only the in-frame ones, with some missing. The sample lists about 31,000 clones, roughly 94% seen once, with roughly 0.73% in the top ten. This specimen consisted of peripheral blood, obtained before any cancer treatment. The receptors were sampled from a woman aged 40-69 years with stage I lung adenocarcinoma.

The chain combines TRBV6-5 with TRBJ2-5; 8 bases align to TRBD2. The J segment lost 7 bases and the V segment lost 6 bases, leaving 13 bases of the junction unmatched. Germline lookup yields CDR1 MNHEY and CDR2 SVGAGI. The CDR3 consists of 15 residues. The CDR3 DNA sequence: TGTGCCAGCAGCCCACCTGGACTAGCCAAGGGGACCCAGTACTTC. Protein: CASSPPGLAKGTQYF.

This chain connects TRBV7-2 to TRBJ2-3; 9 positions match TRBD2. The V gene end was trimmed by 1 base and the J gene end by 5 bases; junction bases not matched to a gene: 10. The germline V gene has CDR1 SGHTA and CDR2 FQGNSA. The CDR3 loop spans 17 amino acids. Here the CDR3 DNA reads TGTGCCAGCAGCTTAGGCGACGCGGGAGGGCCAAGAGATACGCAGTATTTT. This sequence encodes CASSLGDAGGPRDTQYF.

The CDR3 sequence is CASSLHLAGSYNEQFF. The CDR3 DNA sequence: TGTGCCAGCAGCTTACATCTAGCGGGTTCCTACAATGAGCAGTTCTTC. The V gene is TRBV7-9, the J gene TRBJ2-1; 8 bases map to TRBD2. Germline V gene sequence: CDR1 SEHNR, CDR2 FQNEAQ (reference sequence). This CDR3 has 16 residues. With 2 bases clipped from V and 1 base from J, the junction kept 4 bases outside the gene matches.

The chain employs TRBV11-2 and TRBJ1-4; D gene uncertain. Trimming pared 4 bases from V and 0 bases from J, leaving 9 bases between. The CDR3 runs to 15 residues. Germline lookup yields CDR1 SGHAT and CDR2 FQNNGV. The chain's CDR3 is CASSSELATNEKLFF. The CDR3 DNA is TGTGCCAGCAGCTCAGAACTGGCAACTAATGAAAAACTGTTTTTT.

The gene calls are TRBV11-3 and TRBJ2-7; D not certain. Germline V gene sequence: CDR1 SGHNT, CDR2 YENEEA. The ends were cut back, 5 bases at V and 3 bases at J, with 17 bases in the middle. The CDR3 sequence is 15 residues long. The CDR3 DNA sequence: TGTGCCAGCAGCCCGAACGACCTTTCCGGCTACGAGCAGTACTTC. Its translation: CASSPNDLSGYEQYF.

The rearrangement links TRBV12-5 to TRBJ2-5, with D uncertain. Germline assignment: CDR1 LGHNT and CDR2 FRNRAP. V was cut by 0 bases and J by 3 bases, with 2 bases left in between. The CDR3 length is 12 residues. CDR3 region: CASGLVEETQYF. The CDR3, as DNA: TGTGCTAGTGGTTTGGTAGAAGAGACCCAGTACTTC.

The chain carries TRBV29-1 and TRBJ2-1, with no clear D. This CDR3 has 13 residues. Trimming took 4 bases from V and 3 from J, leaving 10 bases between them. Germline loops: CDR1 SQVTM, CDR2 ANQGSEA. The CDR3: CSVVRGSYNEQFF. In DNA form, the CDR3 reads TGCAGCGTTGTTAGAGGTAGCTACAATGAGCAGTTCTTC.

This sequence joins TRBV9 and TRBJ2-3; D unresolved. Germline V lookup: CDR1 SGDLS, CDR2 YYNGEE. The V end was cut by 5 bases, the J end by 4 bases, with 14 bases between. The CDR3 runs 14 residues. CDR3 region: CASSPSGLPDTQYF. CDR3 sequence (DNA): TGTGCCAGCAGTCCGAGTGGGCTTCCAGATACGCAGTATTTT.

This chain connects TRBV7-2 to TRBJ2-3, with D perhaps TRBD2 (7 bases). Germline CDR1 is SGHTA and CDR2 is FQGNSA. This CDR3 contains 14 residues. Trimming took off 6 bases at V and 4 bases at J, with 14 bases between the two ends. This CDR3 reads CASSSEGGADTQYF. The CDR3 DNA is TGTGCCAGCAGTTCCGAAGGGGGGGCAGATACGCAGTATTTT.

The genes are TRBV19 and TRBJ1-4; TRBD1 agrees at 7 bases. V was pared by 5 bases and J by 8 bases, with 8 bases of the junction left unmatched. This CDR3 has 14 residues. Germline CDR1 LNHDA, CDR2 SQIVND (reference sequence). This CDR3 is CASSPRTGGEKLFF. The CDR3 DNA follows: TGTGCCAGTAGTCCCCGGACAGGAGGAGAAAAACTGTTTTTT.

The chain uses TRBV5-1 and TRBJ2-3, with 7 bases identical to TRBD2. CDR1 is SGHRS and CDR2 is YFSETQ in the germline V gene. J lost 6 bases, V lost 2 bases, and 9 bases had no gene match. The CDR3 extends over 15 amino acids. This chain's CDR3 is CASSFLPSGMDTQYF. The DNA for the CDR3 is TGCGCCAGCAGCTTCCTTCCAAGCGGGATGGATACGCAGTATTTT.

The gene calls are TRBV6-6 and TRBJ2-2; D ambiguous. The CDR3 has 11 amino acids. Germline CDR1 is MNHNY and CDR2 is SVGAGI (reference sequence). V lost 2 bases and J 6 bases, leaving 1 base between the germline ends. The CDR3, as DNA: TGTGCCAGCAGTTACCCCGGGGAGCTGTTTTTT. Its protein product is CASSYPGELFF.

The chain recombines TRBV2 with TRBJ1-2, with D unclear. V shed 2 bases and J shed 0 bases, with 10 bases lying between them. The CDR3 length is 15 residues. Germline V gene sequence: CDR1 SNHLY, CDR2 FYNNEI. The CDR3 sequence: CASSEIFRANYGYTF. The CDR3 DNA is TGTGCCAGCAGTGAAATCTTCCGGGCTAACTATGGCTACACCTTC.

The chain has TRBV5-6 and TRBJ1-5, with 7 bases fitting TRBD1. The CDR3 totals 17 residues. The V and J ends lost 4 bases and 2 bases, in that order; junction bases with no gene match: 12. Germline values: CDR1 SGHDT, CDR2 YYEEEE. As DNA, the CDR3 is TGTGCCAGCAGCCGCGATTCGACAGGGTATGGCAATCAGCCCCAGCATTTT. Translating gives CASSRDSTGYGNQPQHF.

This chain links TRBV5-6 with TRBJ2-7, with TRBD1 matching 11 bases. J was trimmed by 2 bases and V by 3 bases; bases with no gene match: 13. The CDR3 runs to 18 residues. Per germline, CDR1 SGHDT and CDR2 YYEEEE. The chain's CDR3 is CASSSWGDRGFRPYEQYF. CDR3 DNA: TGTGCCAGCAGCTCCTGGGGGGACAGGGGGTTTCGCCCCTACGAGCAGTACTTC.